This entry concerns a single TCR beta chain. The antigen remains undetermined. J was trimmed by 4 bases and V by 3 bases; bases with no gene match: 9. CDR1 is MNHNS and CDR2 is SASEGT in the germline V gene. CDR3 size: 16 residues. These data come from a study of cytomegalovirus exposure and HLA in healthy donors. Study-wide results and caveats: The listing of 150 to 200 TCR beta chains classed them as cytomegalovirus-associated.

Produced via immunoSEQ multiplex PCR; TCRdb's table is partial and in-frame only. The sample gives 80,000 to 95,000 clones, roughly 96% of which show up once; 1.3% is in the top ten. The sequenced sample was PBMCs. This sequence joins TRBV6-1 and TRBJ2-7; TRBD1 matches at 10 bases. This sequence was found in a woman aged 18-29 years in good health and CMV-seronegative. The CDR3 is CASSDPLGTGDYEQYF. In nucleotides, the CDR3 is TGTGCCAGCAGTGACCCCCTCGGGACAGGGGATTACGAGCAGTACTTC.